The 31 T cell receptor beta chains given below trace back to one sample, sequenced in a study of regulatory T cells in long-lasting Graves disease. The time point was: newly diagnosed GD, antithyroid drugs for less than 3 months. With RNA extracted from PBMCs as input, the TCR library was made. Building the TCR beta libraries relied on iRepertoire HTBI primers, and CDR3 regions underwent Arm-PCR. MiXCR, run by TCRdb on the multiplex PCR reads, gives a single entry per CDR3 protein. The repertoire consists of 200,000 to 250,000 distinct CDR3 sequences, with about 19% occurring once and the leading ten covering about 10%. The sample also formed part of further work on T cells in Graves' hyperthyroidism and ophthalmopathy.

Sequencing was performed on peripheral blood mononuclear cells (PBMCs), taken at new diagnosis, from a patient treated with antithyroid drugs. The receptors come from a woman in her twenties or thirties with Graves disease.

CDR3 protein: CASSHITGTYEQYF. In DNA, the CDR3 is TGTGCCAGCAGCCATATCACGGGGACCTACGAGCAGTACTTC. The gene calls are TRBV3-1 and TRBJ2-7; D is perhaps TRBD2 (5 bases). V gave up 3 bases and J gave up 2 bases, with 11 bases separating them. The CDR3 loop spans 14 amino acids. Germline V CDR1 and CDR2: LGHDT, YNNKEL (reference sequence).

The rearrangement links TRBV18 to TRBJ1-5; no clear D gene. V dropped 0 bases and J dropped 5 bases, with 11 bases sitting between them. The CDR3 length is 15 residues. CDR1 is KGHSH and CDR2 is LQKENI in the germline V gene. CDR3 protein: CASSPPGAADQPQHF. The CDR3 coding sequence is TGTGCCAGCTCACCACCCGGAGCGGCAGATCAGCCCCAGCATTTT.

In this sample, this clonotype turned up many times. The V call is TRBV7-2, the J call TRBJ2-3; D is unclear. The CDR3 contains 13 residues. Germline lookup yields CDR1 SGHTA and CDR2 FQGNSA. Trimming took off 2 bases at V and 2 bases at J, with 5 bases between the two ends. CDR3 sequence (DNA): TGTGCCAGCAGCTTAAGGATCACAGATACGCAGTATTTT. Its protein is CASSLRITDTQYF.

This clonotype showed up many times. The chain uses TRBV19 and TRBJ1-4; 7 bases fit TRBD1. The V gene's germline CDR1 is LNHDA and CDR2 SQIVND (reference sequence). After removal of 5 bases from V and 3 bases from J, the junction contained 6 bases not matched to a gene. This CDR3 has 15 residues. The CDR3 region has the DNA TGTGCCAGTAGTGTTACAGGGGAGGCTAATGAAAAACTGTTTTTT. Protein: CASSVTGEANEKLFF. The variable domain in full, with the rest retrieved from reference TRBV19 and TRBJ1-4, is DGGITQSPKYLFRKEGQNVTLSCEQNLNHDAMYWYRQDPGQGLRLIYYSQIVNDFQKGDIAEGYSVSREKKESFPLTVTSAQKNPTAFYLCASSVTGEANEKLFFGSGTQLSVL.

As for this clonotype: A far larger clone is one base from this, pointing to a likely read error. The chain joins TRBV11-1 to TRBJ1-5; no clear D gene. Germline CDR1 and CDR2: SGHAT and FQDESV (reference sequence). This CDR3 comprises 13 residues. Trimming took off 5 bases at V and 6 bases at J, with 11 bases between the two ends. The CDR3 reads CASSTLSGQPQHF. In DNA, the CDR3 is TGTGCCAGCAGCACCCTCTCGGGTCAGCCCCAGCATTTT.

This clonotype was detected many times. The J gene is TRBJ2-3, the V gene TRBV6-2 or TRBV6-3, with 7 nucleotides matching TRBD2. The junction had 8 bases not matched to a gene; V was cut back by 5 bases and J by 0 bases. The length of the CDR3 is 16 residues. In germline, CDR1 is MNHEY, CDR2 SVGEGT. In DNA, the CDR3 is TGTGCCAGCAGTGAAGATCCGGGGGGAAGCACAGATACGCAGTATTTT. Its translation: CASSEDPGGSTDTQYF.

This chain joins TRBV9 and TRBJ2-3; D call uncertain. The CDR3 sequence is 14 residues long. CDR1 and CDR2 (germline): SGDLS, YYNGEE. Trimming pared 0 bases from V and 0 bases from J, leaving 5 bases between. The CDR3 DNA is TGTGCCAGCAGCGTAGGTACTAGCACAGATACGCAGTATTTT. Its protein product is CASSVGTSTDTQYF.

The V gene is TRBV19, the J gene TRBJ2-3; the D gene is possibly TRBD2 (5 bases). Germline loops: CDR1 LNHDA, CDR2 SQIVND (reference sequence). The CDR3 is 14 amino acids. V gave up 3 bases and J gave up 6 bases, with 13 bases separating them. The CDR3 DNA sequence: TGTGCCAGTAGTATGGCCGGGATACCCGATACGCAGTATTTT. It translates to CASSMAGIPDTQYF.

The chain couples TRBV5-1 to TRBJ2-1; D might be TRBD2 (6 bases). The CDR3 runs to 12 residues. The V end was cut by 0 bases, the J end by 11 bases, with 9 bases between. The germline V gene encodes CDR1 SGHRS and CDR2 YFSETQ. The CDR3 coding sequence is TGCGCCAGCAGCTTGGGGGGACTCCAGCAGTTCTTC. It is translated as CASSLGGLQQFF.

V and J are TRBV12-3 or TRBV12-4 and TRBJ2-7; D might be TRBD2 (5 bases). The germline V and J ends were trimmed by 2 bases and 4 bases, with 21 bases remaining between them. The CDR3 has 17 residues. As DNA, the CDR3 is TGTGCCAGCAGTTTACTCGGAGAGGGCTACCAACAATACGAGCAGTACTTC. Residues: CASSLLGEGYQQYEQYF.

This clonotype was found a few times. The rearrangement links TRBV7-2 to TRBJ1-2, with D unresolved. The CDR3 has 14 residues. Germline CDR1 reads SGHTA; CDR2 reads FQGNSA. The V end was cut by 5 bases, the J end by 2 bases, with 12 bases between. The CDR3 spells CASSLAPPNYGYTF. The CDR3 nucleotides read TGTGCCAGCAGCCTCGCCCCCCCGAACTATGGCTACACCTTC.

To note about this clonotype: One junction end disagrees with the germline gene, perhaps due to a read error. The J gene is TRBJ1-3, the V gene TRBV3-1, with D perhaps matching TRBD1 (5 bases). CDR3 size: 15 residues. From germline, CDR1 is LGHDT and CDR2 YNNKEL (reference sequence). CDR3 residues: CASSQQGNIRNTIFF. As DNA, the CDR3 is TGTGCCAGCAGCCAACAGGGTAACATTAGAAACACCATATTTTTT.

This clonotype was seen ten or more times. V and J are TRBV28 and TRBJ2-2, with 10 bases identical to TRBD2. Germline CDR1 is MDHEN and CDR2 is SYDVKM. J was trimmed by 7 bases and V by 10 bases; bases with no gene match: 15. The CDR3 loop spans 16 amino acids. CDR3 region: CAISRWLAGVDGELFF. The CDR3, as DNA: TGTGCCATCTCAAGGTGGCTAGCGGGAGTGGACGGGGAGCTGTTTTTT.

At least ten counts were recorded for this clonotype. This sequence joins TRBV20-1 and TRBJ1-1; a possible D gene is TRBD1 (6 bases). The germline CDR1 and CDR2 sequences are DFQATT and SNEGSKA (reference sequence). V was trimmed by 6 bases and J by 4 bases, leaving 12 bases between them. This CDR3 comprises 12 residues. The CDR3 here is CSARQAGTEAFF. The CDR3 coding sequence is TGCAGTGCAAGACAGGCTGGCACTGAAGCTTTCTTT.

The chain is built from TRBV9 and TRBJ2-2, with 11 nucleotides matching TRBD2. The V gene end was trimmed by 2 bases and the J gene end by 0 bases; junction bases not matched to a gene: 6. The germline gives CDR1 SGDLS, CDR2 YYNGEE. This CDR3 is built from 18 residues. The CDR3 DNA reads as TGTGCCAGCAGCGTTATAGCGGGGGGGTGGCCGAACACCGGGGAGCTGTTTTTT. As protein: CASSVIAGGWPNTGELFF.

The sample holds many counts of this clonotype. This chain connects TRBV28 to TRBJ1-2, with D hard to call. Trimming pared 6 bases from V and 1 base from J, leaving 12 bases between. This CDR3 is built from 14 residues. Per the germline V gene, CDR1 is MDHEN and CDR2 is SYDVKM. The CDR3 DNA reads as TGTGCCAGCAGCCTCCCAGGCAGTAACTATGGCTACACCTTC. Amino acids: CASSLPGSNYGYTF.

Concerning this clonotype: This may be a read error: a much more frequent sequence differs by one nucleotide. The genes are TRBV18 and TRBJ2-7; D may be TRBD2 (6 bases). With 5 bases removed from V and 2 bases from J, the gap between germline ends came to 13 bases. The CDR3 has 14 residues. Germline CDR1 reads KGHSH; CDR2 reads LQKENI. The CDR3 loop is CASSRREDTYEQYF. The CDR3 region has the DNA TGTGCCAGCTCAAGGAGGGAAGATACCTACGAGCAGTACTTC.

The chain couples TRBV28 to TRBJ1-5, with 8 bases that match TRBD1. Germline lookup yields CDR1 MDHEN and CDR2 SYDVKM. The CDR3 runs 15 residues. Trimming at V came to 7 bases and at J to 7 bases, leaving 12 bases not matched to a gene. Written as DNA, the CDR3 is TGTGCCAGCAAAACCCCCGGGACAGGCAGACAGCCCCAGCATTTT. Amino acid sequence: CASKTPGTGRQPQHF. The full variable domain, rest sourced from reference TRBV28 and TRBJ1-5, is DVKVTQSSRYLVKRTGEKVFLECVQDMDHENMFWYRQDPGLGLRLIYFSYDVKMKEKGDIPEGYSVSREKKERFSLILESASTNQTSMYLCASKTPGTGRQPQHFGDGTRLSIL.

The J gene is TRBJ2-3, the V gene TRBV27; no reliable D call. The CDR3 spans 15 residues. Between the trimmed V and J ends, which lost 4 bases and 2 bases, there was a span of 13 bases. From germline, CDR1 is MNHEY and CDR2 SMNVEV (reference sequence). The CDR3 nucleotides are TGTGCCAGCAGTTCTACTCGGCAATTCACAGATACGCAGTATTTT. Translating it yields CASSSTRQFTDTQYF.

This clonotype was seen ten or more times. The chain combines TRBV20-1 with TRBJ2-7; D gene unclear. Germline CDR1 and CDR2: DFQATT and SNEGSKA (reference sequence). V lost 0 bases, J lost 0 bases, and 9 bases lay in between. The CDR3 is 14 residues long. The CDR3 coding sequence is TGCAGTGCTAGAGATCTCCAGAGCTCCTACGAGCAGTACTTC. The encoded protein is CSARDLQSSYEQYF.

This rearrangement joins TRBV7-9 to TRBJ2-1; 7 bases match TRBD2. V shed 4 bases and J 5 bases; nucleotides not matched to a gene: 8. The CDR3 covers 15 residues. CDR1 is SEHNR, CDR2 FQNEAQ, per germline (reference sequence). The CDR3 region has the DNA TGTGCCAGCAGCTCCCCACGGCTAGCGGACAATGAGCAGTTCTTC. The encoded protein is CASSSPRLADNEQFF.

In its sample, this clonotype was seen many times. The chain has TRBV7-9 and TRBJ2-1; TRBD2 aligns across 7 bases. Germline trimming cut 4 bases from V and 5 bases from J; bases unmatched to any gene: 11. The CDR3 is 16 amino acids. Per the germline V gene, CDR1 is SEHNR and CDR2 is FQNEAQ (reference sequence). DNA of the CDR3: TGTGCCAGCAGCTCCCTGGGCCCTGGGGGGGACAATGAGCAGTTCTTC. Its protein is CASSSLGPGGDNEQFF.

This clonotype has at least ten counts. V is TRBV28 and J is TRBJ1-2; no firm D call. Looked up from germline, CDR1 is MDHEN and CDR2 is SYDVKM. The CDR3 consists of 14 residues. V lost 1 base and J lost 4, with 10 bases in between. The CDR3 sequence: CASSLLRGGYGYTF. CDR3 nucleotides: TGTGCCAGCAGTTTATTGCGGGGAGGCTATGGCTACACCTTC.

This clonotype was counted at least ten times. This chain connects TRBV2 to TRBJ1-1, with no clear D. Germline CDR1 reads SNHLY; CDR2 reads FYNNEI. This CDR3 is 11 amino acids long. Trimming shortened V by 8 bases and J by 7 bases, and 11 bases separated the two germline ends. The DNA of the CDR3 is TGTGCCAGCGCGTGGAGGCATGAAGCTTTCTTT. Encoded protein: CASAWRHEAFF.

This clonotype was counted only a few times. The chain joins TRBV7-9 to TRBJ2-1, with a tentative D call TRBD1 (6 bases). The CDR3 has 16 amino acids. Germline loops: CDR1 SEHNR, CDR2 FQNEAQ (reference sequence). V lost 1 base, J lost 5 bases, and 15 bases lay in between. CDR3 coding DNA: TGTGCCAGCAGCTTAGTGATCCAGGGGCCTAACAATGAGCAGTTCTTC. Its translation: CASSLVIQGPNNEQFF. Variable domain in full (rest from reference TRBV7-9 and TRBJ2-1): DTGVSQNPRHKITKRGQNVTFRCDPISEHNRLYWYRQTLGQGPEFLTYFQNEAQLEKSRLLSDRFSAERPKGSFSTLEIQRTEQGDSAMYLCASSLVIQGPNNEQFFGPGTRLTVL.

This clonotype was counted at least ten times. The V call is TRBV20-1, the J call TRBJ2-5, with D possibly called TRBD1 or TRBD2 (5 bases each). CDR1 and CDR2 from the germline V gene are DFQATT and SNEGSKA (reference sequence). The CDR3 covers 11 residues. Trimming cost V 3 bases and J 3 bases, with 5 bases left between them. The CDR3 coding sequence is TGCAGTGCTAGGGGGGAAGAGACCCAGTACTTC. Translated, it gives CSARGEETQYF.

A note on this clonotype: The conserved phenylalanine or tryptophan normally closing the CDR3 is absent here, so this likely arose from a read error. The DNA is omitted, as the CDR3 cannot be located on it reliably, and the CDR3 follows TCRdb's listing. This rearrangement joins TRBV11-3 to TRBJ2-1; the D segment call TRBD2 is taken from the table without a DNA check. The germline CDR1 and CDR2 sequences are SGHNT and YENEEA. Counting both end residues, the CDR3 totals 16 amino acids. CDR3 in amino acids: CASSFTGTREVHEHFV.

This clonotype was picked up a small number of times. A read error may explain this, as a much larger clone is one base away. The CDR3 nucleotides read TGTGCCACCAGTGACTGGACTAGCGGGTATACAGATACGCAGTATTTT. Its translation is CATSDWTSGYTDTQYF. The chain has TRBV24-1 and TRBJ2-3, with 11 bases that match TRBD2. Unmatched junction bases numbered 5, after V lost 4 bases and J lost 3 bases. CDR1 KGHDR and CDR2 SFDVKD come from the germline V gene. This CDR3 has 16 residues.

This clonotype was seen many times. V gene TRBV20-1 combines with J gene TRBJ2-7; no clear D. The CDR3 consists of 8 residues. The germline V gene has CDR1 DFQATT and CDR2 SNEGSKA (reference sequence). The CDR3 spells CSAREQYF. CDR3 in DNA: TGCAGCGCGCGCGAGCAGTACTTC.

This clonotype was counted many times. The rearrangement uses TRBV14 and TRBJ2-3, with no clear D. CDR1 is SGHDN, CDR2 FVKESK, per germline. Deletions cut 2 bases from V and 3 bases from J, with 6 bases between. This CDR3 has 13 amino acids. The CDR3: CASSQYQTDTQYF. DNA for the CDR3: TGTGCCAGCAGCCAATACCAGACAGATACGCAGTATTTT.

This clonotype was detected ten times or more. The DNA of the CDR3 is TGTGCCAGCGGAAGGGGGACTAGCGGTTCCTACGAGCAGTACTTC. Its translation: CASGRGTSGSYEQYF. The V gene is TRBV6-2 or TRBV6-3, the J gene TRBJ2-7; 11 bases are a match to TRBD2. The CDR3 contains 15 residues. The trim removed 8 bases at V and 1 base at J, leaving 7 bases unmatched. From germline, CDR1 is MNHEY and CDR2 SVGEGT.